This TCR beta chain was profiled in a study of control samples from healthy donors and cancer patients. This CDR3 has 15 amino acids. Germline values: CDR1 SGDLS, CDR2 YYNGEE. The ends were cut back, 2 bases at V and 0 bases at J, with 10 bases in the middle. Sequencing was performed with immunoSEQ multiplex PCR; in TCRdb, only in-frame clones are kept and a portion is missing. The sample consists of about 48,000 clones, about 93% of them appearing once. This clone appeared once. This TCR was recovered from a woman aged 45-60 years with head and neck cancer. V and J are TRBV9 and TRBJ2-3, with D tentatively TRBD1 (5 bases). The sequencing input was PBMCs. The CDR3 bases are TGTGCCAGCAGCGTCACAGGTTTTAGCACAGATACGCAGTATTTT. It yields the protein CASSVTGFSTDTQYF.